This T cell receptor (beta chain) was documented in a study of TIL therapy for anti-PD-1-resistant metastatic lung cancer. Study-level background: Most patients had lung adenocarcinoma.

CDR3 length: 12 residues. V shed 7 bases and J shed 4 bases, with 10 bases lying between them. The germline V gene has CDR1 SGHNT and CDR2 YENEEA. The immunoSEQ assay was v3. Each library reached some 2 million read pairs, or about 5-6.5 million at deep level. Sequencing was performed with immunoSEQ multiplex PCR; in TCRdb, only in-frame clones are kept and a portion is missing. Counted here are roughly 60,000 clones, 73% occurring once; the ten biggest clones make up about 1.8%. The sample's time point: pre-treatment sample, taken before nivolumab and TIL therapy. Study observations and caveats: Patients were highly selected, enriched for treatment-naive, never-smoker and oncogene-addicted cases.

Worth noting for this clone: Its antigen is not identified.

This chain joins TRBV11-3 and TRBJ2-5, with D perhaps matching TRBD2 (6 bases). Specimen: blood, collected at baseline. The TCR sequence derives from a person between 25 and 79 years old with non-small cell lung cancer. The CDR3 DNA follows: TGTGCCAGCAAGGAGGGAGGAGAGACCCAGTACTTC. Translated: CASKEGGETQYF.